This is a list of T cell receptor beta chains from one sample in a study of blood T cell repertoires in COVID-19. Only in-frame clones appear in the TCRdb table, and some are missing; sequencing was by immunoSEQ multiplex PCR. The table records around 700,000 clones, 90% of them present only once. The sequenced material came from peripheral blood. The receptor source for this set is a woman under 30 with acute or convalescent COVID-19. CDR3s include the opening cysteine and the closing phenylalanine or tryptophan. D genes are given only for firm matches. Rows give clone size only sometimes, using once, few, many, or a class for an expanded clone.

clone_size: .
v_call: TRBV7-9
cdr3_length: 15
j_call: TRBJ1-2
d_call: TRBD1
cdr3_nt: TGTGCCAGCAGCATGACAGGGATTGTGGACTATGGCTACACCTTC
cdr3_aa: CASSMTGIVDYGYTF

clone_size: .
v_call: TRBV7-2
cdr3_length: 15
j_call: TRBJ1-3
d_call: .
cdr3_nt: TGTGCCAGCAGCTCTTGGGCCGGCTCTGGAAACACCATATATTTT
cdr3_aa: CASSSWAGSGNTIYF

clone_size: once
v_call: TRBV5-5
cdr3_length: 12
j_call: TRBJ2-1
d_call: .
cdr3_nt: TGTGCCAGCAGCTTGGTGTCTGATGAGCAGTTCTTC
cdr3_aa: CASSLVSDEQFF

clone_size: .
v_call: TRBV6-1
cdr3_length: 15
j_call: TRBJ2-7
d_call: TRBD1
cdr3_nt: TGTGCCAGCAGTGAATGGGACAGGGGGCCCTACGAGCAGTACTTC
cdr3_aa: CASSEWDRGPYEQYF

clone_size: .
v_call: TRBV6-6
cdr3_length: 15
j_call: TRBJ2-7
d_call: TRBD1
cdr3_nt: TGTGCCAGCAGTCCCTACGGACAGGGCCGGTACGAGCAGTACTTC
cdr3_aa: CASSPYGQGRYEQYF

clone_size: .
v_call: TRBV12-3/TRBV12-4
cdr3_length: 12
j_call: TRBJ1-2
d_call: .
cdr3_nt: TGTGCCAGCAGTAGACTTGCCGGGGGCTACACCTTC
cdr3_aa: CASSRLAGGYTF

clone_size: .
v_call: TRBV12-5
cdr3_length: 20
j_call: TRBJ1-1
d_call: .
cdr3_nt: TGTGCTAGTGGTTTGGTAATTGGGCCCCGAACCGGTCGGCGGGACACTGAAGCTTTCTTT
cdr3_aa: CASGLVIGPRTGRRDTEAFF

clone_size: .
v_call: TRBV5-5
cdr3_length: 15
j_call: TRBJ1-5
d_call: .
cdr3_nt: TGTGCCAGCAGCTACTACGACAGGTCGAATCAGCCCCAGCATTTT
cdr3_aa: CASSYYDRSNQPQHF

clone_size: .
v_call: TRBV5-5
cdr3_length: 14
j_call: TRBJ2-7
d_call: .
cdr3_nt: TGTGCCAGCAGCGCCTGGGCGCAGGGCCATCTATTGGACTTC
cdr3_aa: CASSAWAQGHLLDF

clone_size: .
v_call: TRBV29-1
cdr3_length: 12
j_call: TRBJ1-1
d_call: TRBD1
cdr3_nt: TGCAGCGTCAGACAGGGTAACACTGAAGCTTTCTTT
cdr3_aa: CSVRQGNTEAFF

clone_size: .
v_call: TRBV6-5
cdr3_length: 15
j_call: TRBJ1-1
d_call: TRBD1
cdr3_nt: TGTGCCAGCTCCCACAGGGGCAGAATGAACACTGAAGCTTTCTTT
cdr3_aa: CASSHRGRMNTEAFF

clone_size: .
v_call: TRBV7-9
cdr3_length: 15
j_call: TRBJ1-1
d_call: .
cdr3_nt: TGTGCCAGCAGCCTCGGCCCGGGGGGAACTACTGAAGCTTTCTTT
cdr3_aa: CASSLGPGGTTEAFF

clone_size: .
v_call: TRBV12-5
cdr3_length: 16
j_call: TRBJ1-1
d_call: TRBD1
cdr3_nt: TGTGCTAGTGGTCTAAGGACAGGGTATGGGAACACTGAAGCTTTCTTT
cdr3_aa: CASGLRTGYGNTEAFF

clone_size: .
v_call: TRBV7-3
cdr3_length: 17
j_call: TRBJ2-3
d_call: TRBD2
cdr3_nt: TGTGCCAGCGCCCCGCGGGGGTCCCTTCTTCGCACAGATACGCAGTATTTT
cdr3_aa: CASAPRGSLLRTDTQYF

clone_size: .
v_call: TRBV25-1
cdr3_length: 17
j_call: TRBJ1-2
d_call: .
cdr3_nt: TGTGCCAGCAGTGAAGATCCGCACAGAGGGGGTTTCTATGGCTACACCTTC
cdr3_aa: CASSEDPHRGGFYGYTF

clone_size: once
v_call: TRBV7-8
cdr3_length: 13
j_call: TRBJ2-5
d_call: .
cdr3_nt: TGTGCCAGCAGCTTCTGGGCAGAAGAGACCCAGTACTTC
cdr3_aa: CASSFWAEETQYF

clone_size: .
v_call: TRBV6-2/TRBV6-3
cdr3_length: 17
j_call: TRBJ2-7
d_call: TRBD2
cdr3_nt: TGTGCCAGCAGCACACGTGACGGTGGGACTAGAAGATACGAGCAGTACTTC
cdr3_aa: CASSTRDGGTRRYEQYF

clone_size: .
v_call: TRBV3-1/TRBV3-2
cdr3_length: 18
j_call: TRBJ1-6
d_call: TRBD1
cdr3_nt: TGTGCCAGCAGCCCAAGGGAGAGGACAGGGGGCTATAATTCACCCCTCCACTTT
cdr3_aa: CASSPRERTGGYNSPLHF

clone_size: once
v_call: TRBV29-1
cdr3_length: 15
j_call: TRBJ2-1
d_call: .
cdr3_nt: TGCAGCGTTGAAGATTCGGACAGCCTCTACAATGAGCAGTTCTTC
cdr3_aa: CSVEDSDSLYNEQFF

clone_size: .
v_call: TRBV5-1
cdr3_length: 17
j_call: TRBJ2-3
d_call: TRBD2
cdr3_nt: TGCGCCAGCAGTCAGGGACTAGCGGGGGGCGGCACAGATACGCAGTATTTT
cdr3_aa: CASSQGLAGGGTDTQYF

clone_size: .
v_call: TRBV12-5
cdr3_length: 15
j_call: TRBJ1-3
d_call: .
cdr3_nt: TGTGCTAGTGGCCCGACCGGACACTCTGGAAACACCATATATTTT
cdr3_aa: CASGPTGHSGNTIYF

clone_size: .
v_call: TRBV4-3
cdr3_length: 16
j_call: TRBJ2-3
d_call: .
cdr3_nt: TGCGCCAGCAGCCAAGATTGGAGGGCCGCCACAGATACGCAGTATTTT
cdr3_aa: CASSQDWRAATDTQYF

clone_size: .
v_call: TRBV4-1
cdr3_length: 16
j_call: TRBJ1-1
d_call: TRBD1
cdr3_nt: TGCGCCAGCAGCCAAGAGGGAGCCAGGGGGATCGGTGAAGCTTTCTTT
cdr3_aa: CASSQEGARGIGEAFF

clone_size: .
v_call: TRBV6-4
cdr3_length: 15
j_call: TRBJ1-5
d_call: TRBD1
cdr3_nt: TGTGCCAGCAGCAACCCAACAGGGGGCAATCAGCCCCAGCATTTT
cdr3_aa: CASSNPTGGNQPQHF